The rows below give T cell receptor beta chains drawn from one sample of a study of shared clonotypes between healthy human individuals. Sequencing used immunoSEQ multiplex PCR; TCRdb keeps in-frame clones, though not all of them. The profile shows over 1.5 million clones, 95% to 99% of them singletons. Sequencing used naive CD4+ T cells sorted from blood. The source of these receptors is a man younger than 45 in good health. CDR3s include the opening cysteine and the closing phenylalanine or tryptophan. A D gene is named only where the DNA matches it firmly. Clone size is stated in some rows and not others, as once, few, many or a class when expanded.

TRBV6-5	NA	NA	TRBJ1-4	TGTGCCAGCAGTTCCGCAGGGGATAGGGGTGAAAAACTGTTTTTT	CASSSAGDRGEKLFF
TRBV4-3	NA	NA	TRBJ2-7	TGCGCCAGCAGCCAAGAAGCCAGGGCCTACGAGCAGTACTTC	CASSQEARAYEQYF
TRBV5-1	NA	TRBD1	TRBJ1-1	TGCGCCAGCAGCCAGGGACAGCGCTACCAGAACACTGAAGCTTTCTTT	CASSQGQRYQNTEAFF
TRBV18	NA	TRBD1	TRBJ1-2	TGTGCCAGCTCACCCGAAACCGGGACAGTGACCTTCTCTGGCTACACCTTC	CASSPETGTVTFSGYTF
TRBV7-9	NA	NA	TRBJ2-3	TGTGCCAGCAGCCCCGCGATGAAGACGCATACGCAGTATTTT	CASSPAMKTHTQYF
TRBV6-1	NA	NA	TRBJ2-7	TGTGCCAGCAGTGAAGCTCCGTCCCAGTACTACGAGCAGTACTTC	CASSEAPSQYYEQYF
TRBV29-1	NA	TRBD2	TRBJ2-1	TGCAGCTTCAGATTAGCGGGAGTCTTCAATGAGCAGTTCTTC	CSFRLAGVFNEQFF
TRBV5-6	NA	NA	TRBJ2-1	TGTGCCAGCAGCTTGGTTGGACGCAATGAGCAGTTCTTC	CASSLVGRNEQFF
TRBV5-1	NA	TRBD2	TRBJ2-7	TGCGCCAGCAGCCCTAGGGGAGCGGGAGGGCCCGAGCAGTACTTC	CASSPRGAGGPEQYF
TRBV5-1	NA	TRBD1	TRBJ1-1	TGCGCCAGCCTCGACCGGGACAGGGAAGCTTTCTTT	CASLDRDREAFF
TRBV19	NA	TRBD2	TRBJ2-1	TGTGCCAGCGAAGCCCGGGGCGGGAGCTCCAATGAGCAGTTCTTC	CASEARGGSSNEQFF
TRBV18	NA	NA	TRBJ1-1	TGTGCCAGCTCACCAAACGGATTGAACACTGAAGCTTTCTTT	CASSPNGLNTEAFF
TRBV28	NA	NA	TRBJ1-5	TGTGCCAGCAGTTATGGGGGCGCAGAGTTTAGCAATCAGCCCCAGCATTTT	CASSYGGAEFSNQPQHF
TRBV7-9	NA	TRBD2	TRBJ2-1	TGTGCCAGCAGCTTAACACTAGCGGGGAATGAGCAGTTCTTC	CASSLTLAGNEQFF
TRBV27	NA	NA	TRBJ2-1	TGTGCCAGCAGGCAGCGACCCCCCCATTCATTAGGGCGGTTCTACAATGAGCAGTTCTTC	CASRQRPPHSLGRFYNEQFF
TRBV19	NA	NA	TRBJ1-5	TGTGCCAGTAGTTCCACCTTGACAGCTAATCAGCCCCAGCATTTT	CASSSTLTANQPQHF
TRBV7-2	NA	NA	TRBJ2-1	TGTGCCAGCAGCTTAAACCCGGGCAGAACTAACAATGAGCAGTTCTTC	CASSLNPGRTNNEQFF
TRBV19	NA	NA	TRBJ1-5	TGTGCCAGTGGGGGCAATCAGCCCCAGCATTTT	CASGGNQPQHF
TRBV29-1	NA	TRBD2	TRBJ2-1	TGCAGCGTAAAGCCGGGACTAGCTTTCGATGAGCAGTTCTTC	CSVKPGLAFDEQFF
TRBV12-5	NA	NA	TRBJ2-7	TGTGCTAGTGGTTCCACAATCTTCGAGCAGTACTTC	CASGSTIFEQYF
TRBV5-5	NA	NA	TRBJ2-5	TGTGCCAGCAGCCCAACAGGGTTGGAGACCCAGTACTTC	CASSPTGLETQYF
TRBV27	NA	TRBD1	TRBJ2-7	TGTGCCAGCAGACCCACAGGGGGCTACTCCCTAATAGAGCAGTACTTC	CASRPTGGYSLIEQYF
TRBV5-1	NA	NA	TRBJ2-5	TGCGCCAGCAGCTTGGTCGTCGAAGAGACCCAGTACTTC	CASSLVVEETQYF
TRBV7-2	NA	NA	TRBJ2-3	TGTGCCAGCAGCTTAGCCCAAAACCCCTACGGTACGCAGTATTTT	CASSLAQNPYGTQYF
TRBV5-1	NA	TRBD1	TRBJ2-7	TGCGCCAGCAGCTTGGGGACAGGGACCTACTACGAGCAGTACTTC	CASSLGTGTYYEQYF
TRBV16	NA	NA	TRBJ1-5	TGTGCCAGCAGCCCCGCGGGGGGGAGGCAGCCCCAGCATTTT	CASSPAGGRQPQHF
TRBV7-9	NA	NA	TRBJ2-7	TGTGCCAGCAGCATCCCGTCGGGGCTATACTCCTACGAGCAGTACTTC	CASSIPSGLYSYEQYF
TRBV11-2	NA	NA	TRBJ2-1	TGTGCCAGCAGCTTAGGGTGGACATCGAGCTCCTACAATGAGCAGTTCTTC	CASSLGWTSSSYNEQFF
TRBV28	NA	NA	TRBJ1-2	TGTGCCAGCAGTCCTGACCCTGGTGCTGGCTACACCTTC	CASSPDPGAGYTF
TRBV7-6	NA	NA	TRBJ2-5	TGTGCCAGCAGCGCGAGAGGGGAGACCCAGTACTTC	CASSARGETQYF
TRBV5-1	NA	NA	TRBJ1-4	TGCGCCAGCAGCTTGGAGCCGGGATATAATGAAAAACTGTTTTTT	CASSLEPGYNEKLFF
TRBV28	NA	TRBD1	TRBJ2-7	TGTGCCAGTACGGGACAGGGTCGTTACGAGCAGTACTTC	CASTGQGRYEQYF
TRBV10-1	NA	NA	TRBJ1-1	TGCGCCAGCAGTGAGTCGAATGCAGGGTTGACTGAAGCTTTCTTT	CASSESNAGLTEAFF
TRBV28	NA	NA	TRBJ1-5	TGTGCCAGCAGTAGAGGAGAGATTAGCAATCAGCCCCAGCATTTT	CASSRGEISNQPQHF
TRBV10-3	NA	TRBD1	TRBJ2-7	TGTGCCATCAGTGAGGGACAGGGGGCATACGAGCAGTACTTC	CAISEGQGAYEQYF
TRBV30	NA	NA	TRBJ1-1	TGTGCCTGGAGTCTCAGGGGGAACACTGAAGCTTTCTTT	CAWSLRGNTEAFF
TRBV15	NA	NA	TRBJ2-5	TGTGCCACCAGCAGCCGAATATCGATGCACGGGGAGTGGGGCCAAGAGACCCAGTACTTC	CATSSRISMHGEWGQETQYF
TRBV19	once	TRBD1	TRBJ1-2	TGTGCCAGTAGTGTCACGACAGGGGTCGTCTATGGCTACACCTTC	CASSVTTGVVYGYTF
TRBV19	NA	TRBD2	TRBJ2-2	TGTGCCAGTAGTATAGAGGCGGGAGGGTTGCACACCGGGGAGCTGTTTTTT	CASSIEAGGLHTGELFF
TRBV6-5	NA	NA	TRBJ1-3	TGTGCCAGCACCAGTGGAAACACCATATATTTT	CASTSGNTIYF
TRBV27	NA	NA	TRBJ1-2	TGTGCCAGCAGTTTACGAGAGAACTATGGCTACACCTTC	CASSLRENYGYTF
TRBV7-6	NA	TRBD1	TRBJ1-1	TGTGCCAGCAGCTTAGCGCTAAGGGGGCAGGCGAACACTGAAGCTTTCTTT	CASSLALRGQANTEAFF
TRBV18	NA	NA	TRBJ2-7	TGTGCCAGCTCCCCCGCCGGAGGAGCGGCCTACGAGCAGTACTTC	CASSPAGGAAYEQYF
TRBV5-1	NA	NA	TRBJ2-7	TGCGCCAGCAGCTCGGGACCTCACGAGCAGTACTTC	CASSSGPHEQYF
TRBV6-5	NA	TRBD1	TRBJ1-2	TGTGCCAGCAGTTTTAATAACAGGGGTTCATATGGCTACACCTTC	CASSFNNRGSYGYTF
TRBV9	NA	TRBD2	TRBJ2-7	TGTGCCAGCAGCGTAGGACTAGCGGAGGACCTCTACGAGCAGTACTTC	CASSVGLAEDLYEQYF
TRBV7-2	NA	NA	TRBJ1-2	TGTGCCAGCAGCCTAGACGCAGGGCAGCTCTATGGCTACACCTTC	CASSLDAGQLYGYTF
TRBV30	NA	TRBD1	TRBJ2-7	TGTGCCTGGAGCCAGAGGGACAGGGGTACCTACGAGCAGTACTTC	CAWSQRDRGTYEQYF
TRBV10-1	NA	NA	TRBJ2-2	TGCGCCAGCAGAGATACAGGGTCGAGCGGGGAGCTGTTTTTT	CASRDTGSSGELFF
TRBV11-2	NA	NA	TRBJ1-5	TGTGCCAGCGTCCGAGATAGCAATCAGCCCCAGCATTTT	CASVRDSNQPQHF
TRBV18	NA	NA	TRBJ1-1	TGTGCCAGCTCACTTAGGGCCCTCGGGCCCAGGAACACTGAAGCTTTCTTT	CASSLRALGPRNTEAFF
TRBV10-1	NA	NA	TRBJ2-6	TGCGCCAGCAGAATGGAGGTTTTAGAGACACAGCCTCCTGGGGCCAACGTCCTGACTTTC	CASRMEVLETQPPGANVLTF
TRBV7-2	NA	NA	TRBJ2-7	TGTGCCAGCAGCCGGGACACCTCCTACGAGCAGTACTTC	CASSRDTSYEQYF
TRBV18	NA	NA	TRBJ1-2	TGTGCCAGCTCACCAATGTTTGACAGCTATGGCTACACCTTC	CASSPMFDSYGYTF
TRBV7-2	NA	NA	TRBJ2-1	TGTGCCAGCAGCCAGGACAGACTCGATGAGCAGTTCTTC	CASSQDRLDEQFF
TRBV7-9	NA	NA	TRBJ2-1	TGTGCCAGCAGCTTACACCCCAGAAACAATGAGCAGTTCTTC	CASSLHPRNNEQFF